One sample yielded the 16 T cell receptor beta chains listed below, sequenced in a study of blood T cell repertoires in COVID-19. TCRdb's table, derived via immunoSEQ multiplex PCR, lists solely in-frame clones and lacks some. The repertoire holds 130,000 or so clones, with roughly 84% as singletons. The sample taken for sequencing was peripheral blood. The receptors shown here come from a man between 60 and 75 years old with acute or convalescent COVID-19.

The V and J genes are TRBV28 and TRBJ1-2; unclear D gene. The germline V gene encodes CDR1 MDHEN and CDR2 SYDVKM. Trimming pared 6 bases from V and 6 bases from J, leaving 14 bases between. The CDR3 sequence is 13 residues long. CDR3 sequence reads: CASRPTGSDGYTF. As DNA, the CDR3 is TGTGCCAGCAGACCCACGGGATCGGATGGCTACACCTTC.

This chain links TRBV4-3 with TRBJ2-7, with 9 bases fitting TRBD1. J gave up 3 bases and V 4 bases, and 4 bases lay outside the gene matches. The CDR3 is made up of 14 amino acids. Germline V gene data show CDR1 as LGHNA and CDR2 as YSLEER. In nucleotides, the CDR3 is TGCGCCAGCAGCCCGGGACAGGGAAGCTACGAGCAGTACTTC. This translates into CASSPGQGSYEQYF.

J is TRBJ2-1 and V is TRBV5-8; TRBD2 might be the D (6 bases). Germline lookup yields CDR1 SGHTS and CDR2 YDEGEE. This CDR3 is 16 amino acids long. Trimming took 0 bases from V and 1 from J, leaving 11 bases between them. CDR3 residues: CASSLEVSGSYNEQFF. The CDR3 DNA sequence: TGTGCCAGCAGCTTGGAGGTTAGCGGATCCTACAATGAGCAGTTCTTC.

This clone turned up a few times. This chain uses TRBV5-1 with TRBJ2-2; 10 nucleotides line up with TRBD2. The CDR3 has 17 residues. Germline lookup yields CDR1 SGHRS and CDR2 YFSETQ. The junction had 5 bases not matched to a gene; V was cut back by 2 bases and J by 1 base. The CDR3 is CASSFGLAGGNTGELFF. CDR3 DNA sequence: TGCGCCAGCAGCTTTGGATTAGCGGGAGGGAACACCGGGGAGCTGTTTTTT.

This clone came up once. The rearrangement joins TRBV6-6 to TRBJ1-5; TRBD1 is a possible D gene (5 bases). V gave up 0 bases and J gave up 1 base, with 10 bases separating them. This CDR3 is built from 16 residues. Germline loops: CDR1 MNHNY, CDR2 SVGAGI (reference sequence). The CDR3 region is CASSYSRVGSNQPQHF. CDR3 nucleotide sequence: TGTGCCAGCAGTTACTCCAGGGTCGGCAGCAATCAGCCCCAGCATTTT.

V gene TRBV19 combines with J gene TRBJ2-1, with TRBD1 matching over 9 bases. V lost 5 bases to trimming and J lost 5 bases; unmatched junction nucleotides: 10. This CDR3 contains 16 residues. Germline assignment: CDR1 LNHDA and CDR2 SQIVND (reference sequence). The DNA of the CDR3 is TGTGCCAGTAGTTCCCCCCGGGACAGGGCGGACAATGAGCAGTTCTTC. Protein sequence: CASSSPRDRADNEQFF.

CDR3 nucleotides: TGCGCCAGCAGCGACACCGGGACTGGAGGTTCACCCCTCCACTTT. Protein sequence: CASSDTGTGGSPLHF. The chain joins TRBV4-1 to TRBJ1-6; the D gene is possibly TRBD1 (5 bases). From germline, CDR1 is MGHRA and CDR2 YSYEKL. Trimming shortened V by 5 bases and J by 9 bases, and 17 bases separated the two germline ends. The CDR3 contains 15 residues.

This CDR3 reads CAKLRRGAYRDSYEQYF. CDR3 bases: TGTGCCAAATTACGCAGGGGCGCCTATAGGGATTCCTACGAGCAGTACTTC. The rearrangement joins TRBV27 to TRBJ2-7; perhaps TRBD1 as D (6 bases). V lost 10 bases and J lost 1, with 26 bases in between. Looked up from germline, CDR1 is MNHEY and CDR2 is SMNVEV (reference sequence). The CDR3 runs to 17 residues.

The chain recombines TRBV19 with TRBJ2-4; tentatively, D is TRBD2 (5 bases). V lost 0 bases and J lost 0, with 15 bases in between. CDR1 and CDR2 (germline): LNHDA, SQIVND (reference sequence). This CDR3 comprises 18 residues. As DNA, the CDR3 is TGTGCCAGTAGTATAGATCATTCTAGCCTGACAGCCAAAAACATTCAGTACTTC. The encoded protein is CASSIDHSSLTAKNIQYF.

V and J are TRBV2 and TRBJ2-5; the D is unclear. CDR1 is SNHLY and CDR2 is FYNNEI in the germline V gene. The germline V and J ends were trimmed by 7 bases and 4 bases, with 13 bases remaining between them. The CDR3 length is 13 residues. The CDR3 DNA reads TGTGCCAGCACGGGTCAGCAGACAGAGACCCAGTACTTC. The encoded protein is CASTGQQTETQYF.

This chain connects TRBV21-1 to TRBJ1-4; the table's D call TRBD1 went unverified against the DNA. TRBV21-1 is reported as a pseudogene. This CDR3 contains 15 residues. DNA of the CDR3: TGTGCCAGCAGCACTCGACAGGGGTCTAATGAAAAACTGTTTTTT. The encoded protein is CASSTRQGSNEKLFF.

The rearrangement uses TRBV28 and TRBJ2-5; maybe TRBD1 (7 bases). Germline V lookup: CDR1 MDHEN, CDR2 SYDVKM. The CDR3 consists of 14 residues. V lost 6 bases, J lost 4 bases, and 15 bases lay in between. The CDR3 spells CASRSSGGRETQYF. DNA for the CDR3: TGTGCCAGCAGAAGCTCAGGGGGGCGAGAGACCCAGTACTTC.

The chain combines TRBV7-2 with TRBJ2-7, with TRBD2 matching over 14 bases. The CDR3 consists of 19 residues. V lost 5 bases to trimming and J lost 5 bases; unmatched junction nucleotides: 17. Germline CDR1 and CDR2: SGHTA and FQGNSA. DNA of the CDR3: TGTGCCAGCAGCCCTCTAACCGGGACTAGCGGGAGAAGTTCGAACGAGCAGTACTTC. Amino acid sequence: CASSPLTGTSGRSSNEQYF.

CDR3 residues: CASSQSILTSGRENEQFF. CDR3 DNA sequence: TGTGCCAGCAGCCAGTCCATTTTAACTAGCGGGAGGGAAAATGAGCAGTTCTTC. The gene calls are TRBV11-2 and TRBJ2-1; TRBD2 matches at 13 bases. V gave up 5 bases and J gave up 7 bases; unmatched junction bases: 14. In germline, CDR1 is SGHAT, CDR2 FQNNGV. The CDR3 totals 18 residues.

The chain uses TRBV27 and TRBJ1-1, with 7 bases matching TRBD1. V lost 3 bases to trimming and J lost 3 bases; unmatched junction nucleotides: 4. The CDR3 consists of 14 residues. CDR1 and CDR2 (germline): MNHEY, SMNVEV (reference sequence). CDR3 residues: CASSLTGKDTEAFF. CDR3 coding DNA: TGTGCCAGCAGTTTGACAGGGAAGGACACTGAAGCTTTCTTT.

The rearrangement uses TRBV9 and TRBJ1-2; D is undetermined. CDR1 SGDLS and CDR2 YYNGEE come from the germline V gene. The V end was cut by 4 bases, the J end by 8 bases, with 21 bases between. CDR3 length: 15 residues. CDR3 residues: CASSPSPQDVDGYTF. CDR3 nucleotides: TGTGCCAGCAGCCCTAGCCCCCAGGATGTGGACGGCTACACCTTC. The variable domain in full, with the rest retrieved from reference TRBV9 and TRBJ1-2, is DSGVTQTPKHLITATGQRVTLRCSPRSGDLSVYWYQQSLDQGLQFLIQYYNGEERAKGNILERFSAQQFPDLHSELNLSSLELGDSALYFCASSPSPQDVDGYTFGSGTRLTVV.